The clone carrying this TCR beta chain was observed at least ten times. Antigen specificity is unknown. The CDR3 goes on 3 residues after the read ends, and that part is filled in from the germline J gene. These data originate in a study of T cell clonality in common variable immunodeficiency. Measured with immunoSEQ multiplex PCR; TCRdb has only the in-frame clones, and not every one. The sample counts under 50,000 clones, none seen once; the ten largest own roughly 1.9%. Study-wide results and limits: Shared TCRbeta clones were fewer between CVID subjects than controls. CVID patient heterogeneity limited repertoire-clinical complication correlations. CVID subjects showed higher TCRbeta clonality than healthy controls.

The germline CDR1 and CDR2 sequences are DFQATT and SNEGSKA (reference sequence). The germline V and J ends were trimmed by 2 bases and 2 bases, with 15 bases remaining between them. The CDR3 is 15 residues long. Donors gave roughly 4.5 to 8 ml heparinized peripheral whole blood. Material: peripheral blood mononuclear cells. The source is a person aged 18 to 75 in good health. The chain joins TRBV20-1 to TRBJ2-5; the D gene is possibly TRBD2 (7 bases). The DNA read from the CDR3 is TGCAGTGCTAGACGAGTCGGGGGGCGACAAGAGACC. It encodes CSARRVGGRQET. The full CDR3 protein is CSARRVGGRQETQYF.